This T cell receptor beta chain came from a study of T cell responses to AZD1222 COVID-19 vaccine. The germline V gene encodes CDR1 MGHRA and CDR2 YSYEKL. V lost 1 base and J lost 7; bases outside the gene matches: 6. The CDR3 consists of 14 residues. Method: immunoSEQ multiplex PCR; TCRdb's copy keeps in-frame clones and lacks some. Altogether tens of thousands of clones are present, under 95% being singletons, with the ten largest covering approximately 3%. This TCR came from an adult in good health. The rearrangement uses TRBV4-1 and TRBJ1-1; the match to TRBD1 covers 7 bases. The sample consisted of peripheral blood, taken on day 0 of AZD1222 vaccination. CDR3 in DNA: TGCGCCAGCAGCCAAGCGGAGACAGGGCATGAAGCTTTCTTT. Its protein is CASSQAETGHEAFF.